The sequence of this T cell receptor (beta chain) was determined in a study of response to subunit inactivated influenza vaccine. V gave up 8 bases and J gave up 5 bases; unmatched junction bases: 4. This CDR3 contains 13 residues. CDR1 and CDR2 (germline): ENHRY, SYGVKD. This clonotype was detected a few times. A single record per CDR3 protein comes from TCRdb applying MiXCR to the RT-PCR reads. The table records more than 250,000 distinct CDR3 sequences, 21% of them present only once. This specimen consisted of PBMCs from blood, obtained approximately 20 months after vaccination. This sequence was found in a man aged 50-75 years who received an inactivated influenza vaccine. The chain uses TRBV10-3 and TRBJ1-5; 9 nucleotides align to TRBD1. DNA for the CDR3: TGTGCCATCGGGAGACAGGGGGATCAGCCCCAGCATTTT. This translates into CAIGRQGDQPQHF.